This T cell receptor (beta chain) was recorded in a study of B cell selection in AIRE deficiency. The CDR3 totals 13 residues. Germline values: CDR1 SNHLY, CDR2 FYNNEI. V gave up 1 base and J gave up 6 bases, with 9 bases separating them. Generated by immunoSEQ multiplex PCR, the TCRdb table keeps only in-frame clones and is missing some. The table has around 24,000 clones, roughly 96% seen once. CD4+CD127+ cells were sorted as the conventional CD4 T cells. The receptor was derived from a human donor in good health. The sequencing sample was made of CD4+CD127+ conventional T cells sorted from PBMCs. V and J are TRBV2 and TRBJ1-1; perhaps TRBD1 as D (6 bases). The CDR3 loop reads CASSEDRVAEAFF. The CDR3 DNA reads TGTGCCAGCAGTGAAGACAGGGTCGCTGAAGCTTTCTTT.